Here is one T cell receptor (beta chain) with its context. This sample was taken from a study of CD8 T cells in Susac syndrome. About the study: Sequencing included Susac syndrome patients, about six of them with active disease and roughly 8 in remission.

Germline values: CDR1 LGHDT, CDR2 YNNKEL (reference sequence). The CDR3 totals 13 residues. Trimming at V came to 4 bases and at J to 8 bases, leaving 7 bases not matched to a gene. In contrast to the negatively isolated CD8+ and CD4+ T cells, TEMRA cells were FACS-enriched. Roughly 0.45 to 1 ug RNA was reverse transcribed with random hexamers. TCRdb re-called the immunoSEQ multiplex PCR reads with MiXCR, one entry per CDR3 protein. The table includes 80,000 or so distinct CDR3 sequences, 90% to 95% detected once. The sequence derives from a human donor with Susac syndrome. Sequences were obtained from CD4+ T cells from PBMCs. The V gene is TRBV3-1, the J gene TRBJ1-2; the match to TRBD1 covers 7 bases. The chain's CDR3 is CASSPGQDRGYTF. In DNA form, the CDR3 reads TGTGCCAGCAGCCCCGGACAGGATAGAGGCTACACCTTC.